This T cell receptor beta chain was identified during a study of response to subunit inactivated influenza vaccine. Study results and caveats: Each seasonal influenza vaccination, the authors suggested, recruits few new T cells.

TCRdb ran MiXCR on the RT-PCR reads and lists one entry per CDR3 protein. The data contain about 580,000 distinct CDR3 sequences, roughly 15% of them seen just once; the ten biggest clones take up around 10%. The CDR3 spans 16 residues. Per the germline V gene, CDR1 is SGHTA and CDR2 is FQGTGA. The V and J ends lost 5 bases and 4 bases, in that order; junction bases with no gene match: 6. A word on this clonotype: Its antigen is currently unknown.

The TCR sequence derives from a man aged 45 to 65 who received an inactivated influenza vaccine. The sequencing here drew on PBMCs from blood, taken 11 to 12 days after vaccination. The rearrangement links TRBV7-3 to TRBJ2-3, with 13 bases lining up with TRBD2. The CDR3 protein is CASSARLAGGSDTQYF. CDR3 DNA sequence: TGTGCCAGCAGCGCCCGACTAGCGGGAGGTTCAGATACGCAGTATTTT. Supplemented by reference TRBV7-3 and TRBJ2-3, the full variable domain reads GAGVSQTPSNKVTEKGKYVELRCDPISGHTALYWYRQSLGQGPEFLIYFQGTGAADDSGLPNDRFFAVRPEGSVSTLKIQRTERGDSAVYLCASSARLAGGSDTQYFGPGTRLTVL.